These 8 T cell receptor beta chains were sequenced from one sample in a study of shared clonotypes between healthy human individuals. The repertoire was sequenced with immunoSEQ multiplex PCR; TCRdb's copy has only in-frame clones and lacks some. Of 600,000 to 750,000 clones in the sample, over 60% are singletons; the top ten hold approximately 2%. The material sequenced was memory CD4+ T cells sorted from blood. Regarding subset: CD45RA-negative fraction. All receptors come from a woman aged 25 to 39 in good health.

The chain employs TRBV7-3 and TRBJ2-2; 8 bases line up with TRBD2. CDR1 and CDR2 from the germline V gene are SGHTA and FQGTGA. Germline trimming cut 6 bases from V and 3 bases from J; bases unmatched to any gene: 6. There are 15 residues in the CDR3. CDR3 nucleotide sequence: TGTGCCAGCAGTCGGGAGGGCGCGTACACCGGGGAGCTGTTTTTT. Residues: CASSREGAYTGELFF.

The J gene is TRBJ1-5, the V gene TRBV25-1; tentative D call: TRBD1 (5 bases). This CDR3 contains 16 residues. CDR1 and CDR2 from the germline V gene are MGHDK and SYGVNS. Trimming took off 4 bases at V and 0 bases at J, with 13 bases between the two ends. In DNA form, the CDR3 reads TGTGCCAGCAGTGGGGTTGGGGGGGATAGCAATCAGCCCCAGCATTTT. Protein: CASSGVGGDSNQPQHF.

This clone is a singleton in its sample. The same CDR3 arises from other DNA sequences in this sample as well. The J gene is TRBJ2-1, the V gene TRBV7-2; TRBD1 aligns across 7 bases. Trimming at V came to 5 bases and at J to 3 bases, leaving 4 bases not matched to a gene. Germline CDR1 reads SGHTA; CDR2 reads FQGNSA. The CDR3 covers 14 residues. The CDR3 DNA reads TGTGCCAGCAGCCGGGACAGCAGCTACAATGAGCAGTTCTTC. Protein product: CASSRDSSYNEQFF.

The chain employs TRBV7-9 and TRBJ2-1; 8 bases map to TRBD1. Germline CDR1 is SEHNR and CDR2 is FQNEAQ (reference sequence). The CDR3 spans 15 residues. The V gene end was trimmed by 5 bases and the J gene end by 8 bases; junction bases not matched to a gene: 11. Here the CDR3 DNA reads TGTGCCAGCAGCCCGCGACAGGGGAATCTTTATGAGCAGTTCTTC. This sequence encodes CASSPRQGNLYEQFF.

The V and J genes are TRBV7-9 and TRBJ2-2; D is unresolved. Trimming cost V 3 bases and J 1 base, with 9 bases left between them. The CDR3 length is 15 residues. The germline gives CDR1 SEHNR, CDR2 FQNEAQ (reference sequence). The DNA of the CDR3 is TGTGCCAGCAGCTTGGAGACGGTGAACACCGGGGAGCTGTTTTTT. It translates to CASSLETVNTGELFF.

The chain has TRBV11-2 and TRBJ2-5; D is perhaps TRBD2 (6 bases). Germline-derived CDR1 and CDR2 are SGHAT and FQNNGV. The length of the CDR3 is 15 residues. Trimming took off 5 bases at V and 2 bases at J, with 15 bases between the two ends. DNA for the CDR3: TGTGCCAGCAGCCCCAGCGGGCAGGAACAAGAGACCCAGTACTTC. This gives the protein CASSPSGQEQETQYF.

The rearrangement links TRBV2 to TRBJ2-3; 8 nucleotides align to TRBD2. Germline V lookup: CDR1 SNHLY, CDR2 FYNNEI. This CDR3 is 16 amino acids long. V trimming: 6 bases; J trimming: 0 bases; junction bases outside the gene matches: 8. The CDR3 here is CASRKDSGISTDTQYF. In nucleotides, the CDR3 is TGTGCCAGCAGGAAGGATAGCGGGATCAGCACAGATACGCAGTATTTT.

The rearrangement joins TRBV5-1 to TRBJ2-7, with 8 positions matching TRBD2. Trimming at V came to 0 bases and at J to 2 bases, leaving 4 bases not matched to a gene. This CDR3 is 15 amino acids long. Germline lookup yields CDR1 SGHRS and CDR2 YFSETQ. The CDR3 sequence: CASSLARTSPYEQYF. The DNA for the CDR3 is TGCGCCAGCAGCTTGGCCCGGACTAGCCCCTACGAGCAGTACTTC.